This TCR beta chain was sequenced for a study of Ad26.COV2.S vaccination and SARS-CoV-2 variants. The V end lost 6 bases, the J end lost 1 base, and 13 bases lay between the germline ends. CDR3 length: 15 amino acids. Germline loops: CDR1 SNHLY, CDR2 FYNNEI. As to treatment: over 15 received Ad26.COV2.S at low or high dose, single or two shots; about 5 received placebo; per-sample allocation not given. All samples were drawn on day 63, counting from the first vaccine or placebo injection. In the case of this clone: Its antigen remains unknown.

TCRdb keeps only in-frame clones here, not all; method: immunoSEQ multiplex PCR. The data hold some 450,000 clones, with about nine tenths observed a single time. Overall study findings and caveats: It is possible that the TCR breadth and depth analyses underestimated the total T cell responses. Recipients of vaccine and of placebo showed similar breadth of their non-spike TCR repertoires.

The receptor was derived from a person between 18 and 59 years old who received the Ad26.COV2.S COVID-19 vaccine or a placebo. The sequences come from peripheral blood, collected in a trial of Ad26.COV2.S vaccine versus placebo. The rearrangement joins TRBV2 to TRBJ2-1; D gene ambiguous. CDR3 loop: CASRPSRGSYNEQFF. CDR3 bases: TGTGCCAGCAGGCCTTCCCGAGGATCCTACAATGAGCAGTTCTTC. Full variable domain (remainder filled in from reference TRBV2 and TRBJ2-1): EPEVTQTPSHQVTQMGQEVILRCVPISNHLYFYWYRQILGQKVEFLVSFYNNEISEKSEIFDDQFSVERPDGSNFTLKIRSTKLEDSAMYFCASRPSRGSYNEQFFGPGTRLTVL.